Sequencing of this TCR beta chain was carried out in a study of molecular identifiers for immune sequencing clone quantification. This clonotype was counted many times. The antigen remains undetermined. The CDR3 has 13 amino acids. Study findings and constraints: Over 99% of effector molecules, but under 1% in naive cells, were held by clones with more than 20 RNA copies. Spike-in Jurkat TCR RNA from a single cell reportedly registered among 900,000 to 1,000,000 naive cells.

TCRdb re-analysed the PCR reads in MiXCR, keeping a single row per CDR3 protein. The data hold around 480,000 distinct CDR3 sequences, with over 20% observed a single time. The chain carries TRBV21-1 and TRBJ2-7; TRBD2, the table's D call, lacks a check against the DNA. TRBV21-1 is marked as a pseudogene. Sequencing was done on a sample of naive CD8+ T cells from blood, with Jurkat cell RNA spiked in. Subset defined: FACS-sorted CD8+CD4-CCR7+CD45RA+ naive T cells. The source is a human donor in good health. Some libraries in this study had Jurkat cell RNA spiked in. The CDR3 DNA sequence: TGTGCCAGCAGCCATCGCCTCGCGGGAGGCGCCCGGTTC. Amino acids: CASSHRLAGGARF.